This T cell receptor (beta chain) was sequenced during a study of control samples from healthy donors and cancer patients. Trimming removed 6 bases at V and 2 bases at J, with 14 bases between. CDR3 length: 14 residues. Germline V gives CDR1 SGHTA, CDR2 FQGNSA. The assay was immunoSEQ multiplex PCR, and TCRdb's table has in-frame clones only and misses some. The sample includes roughly 94,000 clones, approximately 84% of them seen just once. The rearrangement links TRBV7-2 to TRBJ2-7; D perhaps matches TRBD2 (6 bases). The sample was PBMCs. The receptor was isolated from a man between 70 and 80 years old with lung cancer. The CDR3 bases are TGTGCCAGCAGTCACGGAGGGGCAACCTACGAGCAGTACTTC. Translation: CASSHGGATYEQYF.